Listed below are T cell receptor beta chains from one sample, sequenced in a study of regulatory T cells in long-lasting Graves disease. From the multiplex PCR reads, TCRdb called clonotypes with MiXCR, one entry per CDR3 protein. In the table there are almost 350,000 distinct CDR3 sequences, roughly a fifth of which are singletons. The sequences come from peripheral blood mononuclear cells (PBMCs), collected when the disease was refractory, from a patient treated with antithyroid drugs. The source is a female donor with Graves disease. The CDR3 runs from the conserved cysteine through the conserved F or W. D genes are given only for firm matches. A clone size is listed for some rows: how often the clone was seen (once, few, many), or a class if it is expanded.

cdr3_aa: CASSRLGTRDYTGNEKLFF; cdr3_nt: TGCGCCAGCAGCCGTCTAGGGACAAGGGACTACACCGGGAATGAAAAACTGTTTTTT; j_call: TRBJ1-4; d_call: -; clone_size: -; v_call: TRBV5-1
cdr3_aa: CASSLAGDRVHTGELFF; cdr3_nt: TGCGCCAGCAGCTTGGCCGGGGACAGGGTACACACCGGGGAGCTGTTTTTT; j_call: TRBJ2-2; d_call: TRBD1; clone_size: -; v_call: TRBV5-1
cdr3_aa: CASRTGTGAAYEQYF; cdr3_nt: TGTGCCAGTAGGACCGGGACAGGGGCGGCCTACGAGCAGTACTTC; j_call: TRBJ2-7; d_call: TRBD1; clone_size: -; v_call: TRBV19
cdr3_aa: CASTRSSGNTIYF; cdr3_nt: TGTGCCAGCACCCGGAGCTCTGGAAACACCATATATTTT; j_call: TRBJ1-3; d_call: -; clone_size: many; v_call: TRBV6-1
cdr3_aa: CASRVPRDQETQYF; cdr3_nt: TGCGCCAGCAGGGTGCCGCGGGACCAAGAGACCCAGTACTTC; j_call: TRBJ2-5; d_call: -; clone_size: -; v_call: TRBV5-1
cdr3_aa: CASSSIGRGNEKLFF; cdr3_nt: TGTGCCAGCAGCTCAATCGGGCGAGGAAATGAAAAACTGTTTTTT; j_call: TRBJ1-4; d_call: -; clone_size: -; v_call: TRBV27
cdr3_aa: CASSLRARGDRNTEAFF; cdr3_nt: TGTGCCAGCAGCTTAAGGGCCCGAGGGGACAGAAACACTGAAGCTTTCTTT; j_call: TRBJ1-1; d_call: TRBD1; clone_size: many; v_call: TRBV7-8
cdr3_aa: CSASLSSGGTEAFF; cdr3_nt: TGCAGTGCTAGTCTCTCGAGTGGGGGCACTGAAGCTTTCTTT; j_call: TRBJ1-1; d_call: -; clone_size: few; v_call: TRBV20-1
cdr3_aa: CASSLARVSNEFF; cdr3_nt: TGTGCCAGCAGCTTAGCAAGGGTGTCTAATGAGTTCTTC; j_call: TRBJ2-1; d_call: -; clone_size: once; v_call: TRBV11-3
cdr3_aa: CASSFDETQYF; cdr3_nt: TGCGCCAGCAGCTTTGATGAGACCCAGTACTTC; j_call: TRBJ2-5; d_call: -; clone_size: -; v_call: TRBV5-1